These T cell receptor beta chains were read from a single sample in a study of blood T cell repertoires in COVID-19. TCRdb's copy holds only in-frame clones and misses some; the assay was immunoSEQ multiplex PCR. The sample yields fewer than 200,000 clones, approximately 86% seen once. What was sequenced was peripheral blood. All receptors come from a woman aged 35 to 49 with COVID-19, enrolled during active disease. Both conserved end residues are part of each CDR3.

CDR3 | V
CASAVERGTEAFF | TRBV2
CASSLDGGGQPQHF | TRBV7-9
CASSFGWEGLRNEQFF | TRBV7-9
CASSQQNQPQHF | TRBV18
CASSVINQPQHF | TRBV19
CSASSPGTVVFF | TRBV20-1
CSAPYGAQETQYF | TRBV29-1
CASSYFLGRQETQYF | TRBV6-5
CASTEKGIKNTIYF | TRBV2
CAWSVGQGASDTQYF | TRBV30
CASSLMTASTDTQYF | TRBV27